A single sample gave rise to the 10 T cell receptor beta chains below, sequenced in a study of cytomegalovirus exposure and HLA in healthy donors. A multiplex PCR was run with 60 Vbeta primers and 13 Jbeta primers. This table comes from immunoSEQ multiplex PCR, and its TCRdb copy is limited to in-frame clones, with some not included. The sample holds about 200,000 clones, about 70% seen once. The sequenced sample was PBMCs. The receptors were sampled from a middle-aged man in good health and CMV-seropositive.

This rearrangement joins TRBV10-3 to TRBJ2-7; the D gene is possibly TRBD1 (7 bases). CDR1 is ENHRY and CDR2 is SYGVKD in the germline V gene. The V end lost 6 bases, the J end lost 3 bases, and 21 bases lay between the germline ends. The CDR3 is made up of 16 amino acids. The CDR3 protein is CAISRGWGDRDYEQYF. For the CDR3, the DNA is TGTGCCATCAGCCGTGGCTGGGGGGACAGAGACTACGAGCAGTACTTC.

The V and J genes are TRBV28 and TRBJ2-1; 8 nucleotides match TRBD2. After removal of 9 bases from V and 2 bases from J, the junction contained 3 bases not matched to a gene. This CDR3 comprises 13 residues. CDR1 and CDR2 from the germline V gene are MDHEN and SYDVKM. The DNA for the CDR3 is TGTGCCAGGCGGGGGGCAGCCTACAATGAGCAGTTCTTC. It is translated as CARRGAAYNEQFF. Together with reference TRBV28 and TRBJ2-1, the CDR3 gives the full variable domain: DVKVTQSSRYLVKRTGEKVFLECVQDMDHENMFWYRQDPGLGLRLIYFSYDVKMKEKGDIPEGYSVSREKKERFSLILESASTNQTSMYLCARRGAAYNEQFFGPGTRLTVL.

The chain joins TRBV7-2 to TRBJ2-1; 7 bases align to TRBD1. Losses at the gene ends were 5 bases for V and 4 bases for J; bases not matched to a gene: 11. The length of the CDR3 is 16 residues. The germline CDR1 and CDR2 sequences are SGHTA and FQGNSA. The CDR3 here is CASSTGQSRAYNEQFF. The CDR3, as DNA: TGTGCCAGCAGCACGGGACAGTCTCGTGCTTACAATGAGCAGTTCTTC. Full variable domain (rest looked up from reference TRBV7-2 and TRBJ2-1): GAGVSQSPSNKVTEKGKDVELRCDPISGHTALYWYRQSLGQGLEFLIYFQGNSAPDKSGLPSDRFSAERTGGSVSTLTIQRTQQEDSAVYLCASSTGQSRAYNEQFFGPGTRLTVL.

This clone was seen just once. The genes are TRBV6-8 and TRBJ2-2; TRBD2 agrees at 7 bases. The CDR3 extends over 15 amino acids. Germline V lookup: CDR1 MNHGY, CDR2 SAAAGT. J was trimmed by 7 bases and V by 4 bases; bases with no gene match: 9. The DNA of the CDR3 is TGTGCCAGCAGTTTGCGGGGGATTCGGGGCGGGGAGCTGTTTTTT. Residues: CASSLRGIRGGELFF.

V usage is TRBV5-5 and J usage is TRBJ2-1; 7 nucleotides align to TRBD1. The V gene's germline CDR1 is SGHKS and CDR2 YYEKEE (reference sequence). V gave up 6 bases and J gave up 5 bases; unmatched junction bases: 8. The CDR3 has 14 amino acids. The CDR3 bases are TGTGCCAGCACCCCGGCTGACAGGGACAATGAGCAGTTCTTC. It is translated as CASTPADRDNEQFF.

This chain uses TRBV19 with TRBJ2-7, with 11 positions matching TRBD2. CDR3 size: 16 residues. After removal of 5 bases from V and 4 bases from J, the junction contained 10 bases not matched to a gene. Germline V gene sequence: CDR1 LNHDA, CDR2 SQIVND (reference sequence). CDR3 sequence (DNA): TGTGCCAGTAGTCCTCGAGGGGCTAGCGGGGGGTACGAGCAGTACTTC. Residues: CASSPRGASGGYEQYF.

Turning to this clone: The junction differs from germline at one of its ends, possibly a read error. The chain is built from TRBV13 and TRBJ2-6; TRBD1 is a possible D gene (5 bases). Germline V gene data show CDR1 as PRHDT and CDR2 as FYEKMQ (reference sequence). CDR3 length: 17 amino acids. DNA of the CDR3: TGTGCCAGCAGCCACGGGTCACTTCACTCTGGGGCCAACGCCCTGACTTTC. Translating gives CASSHGSLHSGANALTF.

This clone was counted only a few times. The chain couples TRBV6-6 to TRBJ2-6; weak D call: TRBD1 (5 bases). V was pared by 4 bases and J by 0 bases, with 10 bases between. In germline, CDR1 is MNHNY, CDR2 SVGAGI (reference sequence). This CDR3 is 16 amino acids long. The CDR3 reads CASSFGHYSGANVLTF. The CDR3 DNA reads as TGTGCCAGCAGTTTCGGACACTACTCTGGGGCCAACGTCCTGACTTTC.

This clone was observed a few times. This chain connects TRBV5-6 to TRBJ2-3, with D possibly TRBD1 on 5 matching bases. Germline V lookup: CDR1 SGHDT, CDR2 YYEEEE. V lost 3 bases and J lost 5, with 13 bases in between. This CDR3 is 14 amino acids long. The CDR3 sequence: CASSSNVGRDTQYF. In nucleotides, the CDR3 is TGTGCCAGCAGCTCCAACGTGGGGCGAGATACGCAGTATTTT.

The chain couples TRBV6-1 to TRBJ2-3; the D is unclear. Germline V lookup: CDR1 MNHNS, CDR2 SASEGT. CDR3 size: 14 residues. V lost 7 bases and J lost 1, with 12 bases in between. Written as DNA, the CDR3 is TGTGCCAGCACTGACGCGTTTGGCACAGATACGCAGTATTTT. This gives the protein CASTDAFGTDTQYF.